This T cell receptor beta chain was sequenced in a study of spatial heterogeneity in lung cancer. Time point denoted: sample taken at primary tumor resection. Samples were obtained from 70 or so donors, all untreated early-stage non-small cell lung cancer patients. Notes on this clonotype: Its antigen is as yet unknown.

Whole-study results and caveats: The study found that expanded intratumoral alpha and beta TCR counts tracked tumor mutation counts. Ubiquitous and regional expanded TCR counts tracked ubiquitous and regional nonsynonymous mutations, respectively.

This CDR3 spans 15 amino acids. Trimming shortened V by 3 bases and J by 4 bases, and 10 bases separated the two germline ends. Every TCR cDNA molecule bore a unique molecular identifier. TCRdb analysed the 5' RACE reads with MiXCR anew, one entry per CDR3 protein. The sample yields roughly 3,900 distinct CDR3 sequences, 10% seen once. V and J are TRBV12-3 or TRBV12-4 and TRBJ2-6; possibly TRBD2 for D (6 bases). The sequences come from lung tumor tissue, collected at surgery. This sequence originates from a female donor with early-stage non-small cell lung cancer. Here the CDR3 reads CASSLGGFGANVLTF. The CDR3 region has the DNA TGTGCCAGCAGTTTGGGGGGTTTCGGGGCCAACGTCCTGACTTTC.